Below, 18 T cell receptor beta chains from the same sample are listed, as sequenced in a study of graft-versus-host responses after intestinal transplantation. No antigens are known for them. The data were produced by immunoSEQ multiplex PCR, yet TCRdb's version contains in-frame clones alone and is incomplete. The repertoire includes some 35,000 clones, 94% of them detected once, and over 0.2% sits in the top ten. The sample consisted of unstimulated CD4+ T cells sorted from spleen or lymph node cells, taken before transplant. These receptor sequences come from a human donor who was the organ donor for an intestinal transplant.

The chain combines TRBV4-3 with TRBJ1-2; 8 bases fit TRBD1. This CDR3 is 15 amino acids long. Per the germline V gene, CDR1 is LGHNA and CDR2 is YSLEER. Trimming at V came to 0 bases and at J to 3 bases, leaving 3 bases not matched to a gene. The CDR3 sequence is CASSQDSTGDYGYTF. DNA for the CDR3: TGCGCCAGCAGCCAAGATTCGACAGGGGACTATGGCTACACCTTC.

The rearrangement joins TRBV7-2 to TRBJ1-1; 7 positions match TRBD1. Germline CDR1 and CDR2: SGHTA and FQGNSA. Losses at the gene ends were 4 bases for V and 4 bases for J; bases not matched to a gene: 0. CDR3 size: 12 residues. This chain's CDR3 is CASSYRGTEAFF. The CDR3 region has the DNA TGTGCCAGCAGCTACAGGGGCACTGAAGCTTTCTTT.

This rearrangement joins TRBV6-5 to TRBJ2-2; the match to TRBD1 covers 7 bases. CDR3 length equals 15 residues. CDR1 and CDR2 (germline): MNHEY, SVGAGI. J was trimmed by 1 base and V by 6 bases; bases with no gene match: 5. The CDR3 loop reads CASSPGDRNTGELFF. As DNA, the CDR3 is TGTGCCAGCAGCCCAGGGGACAGGAACACCGGGGAGCTGTTTTTT.

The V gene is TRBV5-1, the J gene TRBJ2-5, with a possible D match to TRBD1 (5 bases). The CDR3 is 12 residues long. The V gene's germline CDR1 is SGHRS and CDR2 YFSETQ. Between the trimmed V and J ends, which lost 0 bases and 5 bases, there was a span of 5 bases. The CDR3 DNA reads TGCGCCAGCAGCTTGGACAGGGAGACCCAGTACTTC. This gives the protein CASSLDRETQYF.

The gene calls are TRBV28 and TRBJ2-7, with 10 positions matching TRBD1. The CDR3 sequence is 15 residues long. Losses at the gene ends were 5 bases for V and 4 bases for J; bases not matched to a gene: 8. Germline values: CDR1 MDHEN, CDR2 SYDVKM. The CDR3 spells CASSRFPGQGYEQYF. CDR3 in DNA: TGTGCCAGCAGTCGCTTCCCGGGACAGGGGTACGAGCAGTACTTC.

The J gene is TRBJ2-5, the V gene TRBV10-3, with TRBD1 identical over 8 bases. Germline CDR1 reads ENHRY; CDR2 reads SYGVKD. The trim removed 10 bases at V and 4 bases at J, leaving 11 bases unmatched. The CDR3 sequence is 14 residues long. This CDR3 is CATKTGEMGETQYF. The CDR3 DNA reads TGTGCCACTAAGACAGGGGAAATGGGAGAGACCCAGTACTTC.

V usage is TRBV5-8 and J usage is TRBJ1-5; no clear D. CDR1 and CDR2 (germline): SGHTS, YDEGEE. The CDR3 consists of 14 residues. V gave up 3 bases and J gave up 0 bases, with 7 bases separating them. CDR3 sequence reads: CASSWTDSNQPQHF. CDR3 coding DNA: TGTGCCAGCAGCTGGACGGATAGCAATCAGCCCCAGCATTTT.

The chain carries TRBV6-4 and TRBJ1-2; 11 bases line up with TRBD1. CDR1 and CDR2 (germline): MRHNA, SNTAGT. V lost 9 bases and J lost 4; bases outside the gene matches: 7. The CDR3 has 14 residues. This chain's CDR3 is CASSRTGGFYGYTF. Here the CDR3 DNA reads TGTGCCAGTTCCCGGACAGGGGGCTTCTATGGCTACACCTTC.

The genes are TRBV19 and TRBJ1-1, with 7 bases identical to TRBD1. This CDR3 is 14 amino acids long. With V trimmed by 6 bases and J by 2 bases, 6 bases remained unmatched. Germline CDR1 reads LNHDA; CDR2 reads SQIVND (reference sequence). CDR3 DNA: TGTGCCAGTAGCCACAGGGGACGCAACACTGAAGCTTTCTTT. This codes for CASSHRGRNTEAFF. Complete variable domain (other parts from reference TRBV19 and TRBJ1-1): DGGITQSPKYLFRKEGQNVTLSCEQNLNHDAMYWYRQDPGQGLRLIYYSQIVNDFQKGDIAEGYSVSREKKESFPLTVTSAQKNPTAFYLCASSHRGRNTEAFFGQGTRLTVV.

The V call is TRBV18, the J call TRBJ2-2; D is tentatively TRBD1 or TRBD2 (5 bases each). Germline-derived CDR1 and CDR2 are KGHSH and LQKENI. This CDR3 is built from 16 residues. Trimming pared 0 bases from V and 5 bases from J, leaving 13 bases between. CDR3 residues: CASSPPATGGTGELFF. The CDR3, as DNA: TGTGCCAGCTCACCACCCGCAACAGGCGGGACCGGGGAGCTGTTTTTT.

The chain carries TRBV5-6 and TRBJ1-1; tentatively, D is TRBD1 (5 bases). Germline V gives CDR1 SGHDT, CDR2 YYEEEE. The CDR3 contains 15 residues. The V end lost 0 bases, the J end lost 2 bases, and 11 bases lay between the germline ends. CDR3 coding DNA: TGTGCCAGCAGCTTGGTTGGGGGAAGAAACACTGAAGCTTTCTTT. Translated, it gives CASSLVGGRNTEAFF.

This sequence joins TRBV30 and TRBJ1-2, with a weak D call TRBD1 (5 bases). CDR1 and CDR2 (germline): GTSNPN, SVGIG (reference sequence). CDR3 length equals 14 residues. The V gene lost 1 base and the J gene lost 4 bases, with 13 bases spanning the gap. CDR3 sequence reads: CAWSEVGGSYGYTF. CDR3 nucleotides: TGTGCCTGGAGTGAGGTGGGGGGGTCCTATGGCTACACCTTC.

CDR3 amino acids: CASSVDPNYGYTF. The CDR3 bases are TGTGCCAGCAGCGTGGACCCTAACTATGGCTACACCTTC. The chain joins TRBV9 to TRBJ1-2; no clear D gene. This CDR3 is built from 13 residues. Deletions cut 2 bases from V and 0 bases from J, with 5 bases between. CDR1 and CDR2 from the germline V gene are SGDLS and YYNGEE.

In DNA form, the CDR3 reads TGTGCCAGCAGTCACACAGGGACAACTAATGAAAAACTGTTTTTT. Its translation is CASSHTGTTNEKLFF. V usage is TRBV27 and J usage is TRBJ1-4; D may be TRBD1 (6 bases). Between the trimmed V and J ends, which lost 5 bases and 0 bases, there was a span of 10 bases. Looked up from germline, CDR1 is MNHEY and CDR2 is SMNVEV (reference sequence). The CDR3 has 15 residues. Looking up the rest from reference TRBV27 and TRBJ1-4 gives the full variable domain: EAQVTQNPRYLITVTGKKLTVTCSQNMNHEYMSWYRQDPGLGLRQIYYSMNVEVTDKGDVPEGYKVSRKEKRNFPLILESPSPNQTSLYFCASSHTGTTNEKLFFGSGTQLSVL.

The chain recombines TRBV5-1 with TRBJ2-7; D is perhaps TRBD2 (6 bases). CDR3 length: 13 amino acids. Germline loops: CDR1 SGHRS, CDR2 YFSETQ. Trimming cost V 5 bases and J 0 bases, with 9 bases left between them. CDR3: CASREGGSYEQYF. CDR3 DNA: TGCGCCAGCAGGGAGGGCGGCTCCTACGAGCAGTACTTC.

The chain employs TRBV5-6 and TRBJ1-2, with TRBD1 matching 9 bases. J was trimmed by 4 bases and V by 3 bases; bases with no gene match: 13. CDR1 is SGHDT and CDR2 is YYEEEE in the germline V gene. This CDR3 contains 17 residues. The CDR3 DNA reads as TGTGCCAGCAGCTCCACCCTACAGGGGGCCGTAATCTATGGCTACACCTTC. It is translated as CASSSTLQGAVIYGYTF.

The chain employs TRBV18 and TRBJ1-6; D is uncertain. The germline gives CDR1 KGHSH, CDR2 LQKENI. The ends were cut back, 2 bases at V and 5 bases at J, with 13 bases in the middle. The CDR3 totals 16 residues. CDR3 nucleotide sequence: TGTGCCAGCTCACCAAACGGTTTGGCTAATAATTCACCCCTCCACTTT. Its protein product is CASSPNGLANNSPLHF. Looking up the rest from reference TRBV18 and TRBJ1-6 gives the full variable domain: NAGVMQNPRHLVRRRGQEARLRCSPMKGHSHVYWYRQLPEEGLKFMVYLQKENIIDESGMPKERFSAEFPKEGPSILRIQQVVRGDSAAYFCASSPNGLANNSPLHFGNGTRLTVT.

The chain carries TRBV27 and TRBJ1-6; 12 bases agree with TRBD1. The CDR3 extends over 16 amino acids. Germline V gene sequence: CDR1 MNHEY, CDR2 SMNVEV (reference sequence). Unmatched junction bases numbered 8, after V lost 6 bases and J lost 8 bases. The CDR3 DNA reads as TGTGCCAGCAGACTATTCGGGACAGGGGGCGATTCACCCCTCCACTTT. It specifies CASRLFGTGGDSPLHF.